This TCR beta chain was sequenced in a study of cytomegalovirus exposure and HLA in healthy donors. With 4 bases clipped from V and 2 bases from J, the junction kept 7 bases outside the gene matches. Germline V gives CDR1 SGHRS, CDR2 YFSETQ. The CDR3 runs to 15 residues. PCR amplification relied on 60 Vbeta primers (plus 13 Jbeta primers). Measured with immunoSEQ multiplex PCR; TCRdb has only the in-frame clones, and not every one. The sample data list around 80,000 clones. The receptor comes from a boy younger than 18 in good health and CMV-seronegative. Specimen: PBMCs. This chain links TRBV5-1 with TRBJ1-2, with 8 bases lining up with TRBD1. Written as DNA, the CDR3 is TGCGCCAGCAGCACCGCAGGGGGCTCAAACTATGGCTACACCTTC. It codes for CASSTAGGSNYGYTF.